A single T cell receptor (beta chain) is shown here with its context. The length of the CDR3 is 15 residues. Germline V gene data show CDR1 as MNHEY and CDR2 as SMNVEV (reference sequence). V was clipped by 4 bases and J by 4 bases; unmatched bases: 9. The data are from a study of blood T cell repertoires in COVID-19. Across the whole study: The United States, Italy and Spain provided the acute and convalescent COVID-19 samples.

Method: immunoSEQ multiplex PCR; TCRdb's copy keeps in-frame clones and lacks some. Seen here are 250,000 to 400,000 clones, 85% observed once, and the top ten hold around 1.9%. Sequencing was performed on PBMCs or T cells enriched from blood (not recorded which). This receptor was obtained from a woman aged 25 to 45 who had been exposed to COVID-19. The chain combines TRBV27 with TRBJ1-1, with 7 bases identical to TRBD1. CDR3 residues: CASSSPQGWITEAFF. In DNA, the CDR3 is TGTGCCAGCAGTTCACCACAGGGGTGGATCACTGAAGCTTTCTTT.